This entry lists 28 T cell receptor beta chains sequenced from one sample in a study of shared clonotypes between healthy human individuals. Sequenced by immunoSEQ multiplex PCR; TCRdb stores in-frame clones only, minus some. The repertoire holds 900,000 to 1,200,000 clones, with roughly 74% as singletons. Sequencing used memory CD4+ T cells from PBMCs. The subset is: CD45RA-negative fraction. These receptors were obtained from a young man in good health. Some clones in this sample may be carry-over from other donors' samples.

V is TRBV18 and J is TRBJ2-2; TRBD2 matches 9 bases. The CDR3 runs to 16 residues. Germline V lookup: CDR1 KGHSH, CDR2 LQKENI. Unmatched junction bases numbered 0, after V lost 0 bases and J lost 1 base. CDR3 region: CASSPPTSGNTGELFF. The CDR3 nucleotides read TGTGCCAGCTCACCACCGACTAGCGGGAACACCGGGGAGCTGTTTTTT. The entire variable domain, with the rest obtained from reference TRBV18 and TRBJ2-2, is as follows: NAGVMQNPRHLVRRRGQEARLRCSPMKGHSHVYWYRQLPEEGLKFMVYLQKENIIDESGMPKERFSAEFPKEGPSILRIQQVVRGDSAAYFCASSPPTSGNTGELFFGEGSRLTVL.

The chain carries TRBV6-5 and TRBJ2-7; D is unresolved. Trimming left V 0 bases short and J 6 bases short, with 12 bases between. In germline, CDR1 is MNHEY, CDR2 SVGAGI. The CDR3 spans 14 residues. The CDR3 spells CASSYSSALIEQYF. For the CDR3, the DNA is TGTGCCAGCAGTTACTCATCGGCTCTTATCGAGCAGTACTTC.

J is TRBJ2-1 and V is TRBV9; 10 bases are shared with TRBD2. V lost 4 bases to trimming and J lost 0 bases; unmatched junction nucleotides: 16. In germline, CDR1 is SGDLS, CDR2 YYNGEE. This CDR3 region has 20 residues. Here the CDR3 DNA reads TGTGCCAGCAGCCCCCGCGAAAGGGCTAGCGGGAGTTTCTCCTACAATGAGCAGTTCTTC. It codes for CASSPRERASGSFSYNEQFF. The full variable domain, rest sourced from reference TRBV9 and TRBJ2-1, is DSGVTQTPKHLITATGQRVTLRCSPRSGDLSVYWYQQSLDQGLQFLIQYYNGEERAKGNILERFSAQQFPDLHSELNLSSLELGDSALYFCASSPRERASGSFSYNEQFFGPGTRLTVL.

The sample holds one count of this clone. CDR3 loop: CASSMSGRGWLPEAFF. CDR3 DNA sequence: TGTGCCAGTAGTATGAGCGGTCGGGGGTGGCTTCCTGAAGCTTTCTTT. The chain recombines TRBV19 with TRBJ1-1, with D perhaps matching TRBD1 (5 bases). V lost 3 bases to trimming and J lost 6 bases, with 20 bases between them. Germline CDR1 reads LNHDA; CDR2 reads SQIVND (reference sequence). The CDR3 covers 16 residues.

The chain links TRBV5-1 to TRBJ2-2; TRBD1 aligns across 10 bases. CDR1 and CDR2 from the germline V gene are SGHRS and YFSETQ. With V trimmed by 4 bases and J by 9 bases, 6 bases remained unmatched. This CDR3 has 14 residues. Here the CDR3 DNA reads TGCGCCAGCAGCCCCGGACAGGGGGTAAGGGAGCTGTTTTTT. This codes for CASSPGQGVRELFF.

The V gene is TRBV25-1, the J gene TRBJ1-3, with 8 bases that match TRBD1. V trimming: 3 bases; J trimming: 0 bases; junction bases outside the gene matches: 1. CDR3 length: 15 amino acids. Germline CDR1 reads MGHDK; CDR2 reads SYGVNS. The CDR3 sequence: CASSDDRGSGNTIYF. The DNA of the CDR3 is TGTGCCAGCAGTGATGACAGGGGCTCTGGAAACACCATATATTTT.

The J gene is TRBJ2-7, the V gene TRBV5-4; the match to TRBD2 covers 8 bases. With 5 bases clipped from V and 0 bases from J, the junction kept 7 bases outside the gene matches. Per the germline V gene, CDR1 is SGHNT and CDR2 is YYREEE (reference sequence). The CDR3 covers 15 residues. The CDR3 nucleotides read TGTGCCAGCAGACCCGGGACTAGTAGCTCCTACGAGCAGTACTTC. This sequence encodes CASRPGTSSSYEQYF.

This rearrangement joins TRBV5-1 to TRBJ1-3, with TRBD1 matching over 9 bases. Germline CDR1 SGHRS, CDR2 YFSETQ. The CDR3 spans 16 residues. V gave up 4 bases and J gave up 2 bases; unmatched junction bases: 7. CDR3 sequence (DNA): TGCGCCAGCAGCCCGGGACAGGGAGCAGCTGGAAACACCATATATTTT. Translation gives CASSPGQGAAGNTIYF. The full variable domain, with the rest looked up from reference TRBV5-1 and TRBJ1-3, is KAGVTQTPRYLIKTRGQQVTLSCSPISGHRSVSWYQQTPGQGLQFLFEYFSETQRNKGNFPGRFSGRQFSNSRSEMNVSTLELGDSALYLCASSPGQGAAGNTIYFGEGSWLTVV.

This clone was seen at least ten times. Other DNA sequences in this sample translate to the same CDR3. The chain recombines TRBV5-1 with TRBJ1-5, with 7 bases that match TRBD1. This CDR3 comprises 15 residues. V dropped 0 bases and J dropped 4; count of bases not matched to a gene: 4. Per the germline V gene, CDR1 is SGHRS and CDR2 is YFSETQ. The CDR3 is CASSLGGQANQPQHF. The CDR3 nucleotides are TGCGCCAGCAGCTTGGGCGGACAGGCAAATCAGCCCCAGCATTTT.

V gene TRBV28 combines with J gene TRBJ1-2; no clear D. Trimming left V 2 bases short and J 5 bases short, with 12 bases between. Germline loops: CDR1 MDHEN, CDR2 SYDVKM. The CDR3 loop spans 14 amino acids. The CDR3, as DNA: TGTGCCAGCAGTTTAGTCGGTCTTAGTTATGGCTACACCTTC. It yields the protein CASSLVGLSYGYTF.

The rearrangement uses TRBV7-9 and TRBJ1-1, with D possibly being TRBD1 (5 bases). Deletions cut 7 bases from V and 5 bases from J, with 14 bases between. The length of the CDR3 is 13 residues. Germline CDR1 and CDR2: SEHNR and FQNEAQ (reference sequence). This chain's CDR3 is CASNPAGGTEAFF. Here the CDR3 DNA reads TGTGCCAGCAACCCAGCTGGGGGGACTGAAGCTTTCTTT. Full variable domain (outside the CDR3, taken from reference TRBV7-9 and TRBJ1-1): DTGVSQNPRHKITKRGQNVTFRCDPISEHNRLYWYRQTLGQGPEFLTYFQNEAQLEKSRLLSDRFSAERPKGSFSTLEIQRTEQGDSAMYLCASNPAGGTEAFFGQGTRLTVV.

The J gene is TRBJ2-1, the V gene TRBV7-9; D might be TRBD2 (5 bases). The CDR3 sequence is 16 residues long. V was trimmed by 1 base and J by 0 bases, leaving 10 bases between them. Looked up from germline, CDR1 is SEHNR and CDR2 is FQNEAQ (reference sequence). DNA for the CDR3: TGTGCCAGCAGCTTAGTCGTCGGGGACTCCTACAATGAGCAGTTCTTC. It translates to CASSLVVGDSYNEQFF.

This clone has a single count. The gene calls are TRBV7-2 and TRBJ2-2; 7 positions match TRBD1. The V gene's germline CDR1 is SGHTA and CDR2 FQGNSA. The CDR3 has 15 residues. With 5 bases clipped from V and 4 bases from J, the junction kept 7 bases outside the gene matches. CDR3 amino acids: CASSTRTGPTGELFF. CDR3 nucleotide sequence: TGTGCCAGCAGCACCCGGACAGGCCCCACCGGGGAGCTGTTTTTT.

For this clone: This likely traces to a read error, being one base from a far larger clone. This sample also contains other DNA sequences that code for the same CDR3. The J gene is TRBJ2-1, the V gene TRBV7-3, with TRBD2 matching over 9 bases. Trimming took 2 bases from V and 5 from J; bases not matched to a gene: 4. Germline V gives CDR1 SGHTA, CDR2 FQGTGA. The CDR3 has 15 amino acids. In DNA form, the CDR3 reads TGTGCCAGCAGCTTAGGCCTAGCGGGGAACAATGAGCAGTTCTTC. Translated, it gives CASSLGLAGNNEQFF.

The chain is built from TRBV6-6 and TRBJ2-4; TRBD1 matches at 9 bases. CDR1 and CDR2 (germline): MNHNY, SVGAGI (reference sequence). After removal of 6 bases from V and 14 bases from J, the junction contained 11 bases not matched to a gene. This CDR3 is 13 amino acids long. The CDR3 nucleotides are TGTGCCAGCAGCGACAGGGGGAATAGTGTGAAGTACTTC. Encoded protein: CASSDRGNSVKYF.

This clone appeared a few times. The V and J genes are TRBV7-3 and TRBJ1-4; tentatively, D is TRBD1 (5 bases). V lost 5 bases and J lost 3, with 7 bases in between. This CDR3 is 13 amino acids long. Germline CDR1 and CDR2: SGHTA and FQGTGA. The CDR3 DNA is TGTGCCAGCAGCGCAGGGTCTAATGAAAAACTGTTTTTT. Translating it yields CASSAGSNEKLFF.

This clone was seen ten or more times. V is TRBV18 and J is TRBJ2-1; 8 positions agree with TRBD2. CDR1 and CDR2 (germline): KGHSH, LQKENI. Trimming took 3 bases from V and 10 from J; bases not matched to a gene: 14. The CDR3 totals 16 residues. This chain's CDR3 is CASSPLAGPNRGEQFF. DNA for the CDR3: TGTGCCAGCTCACCTTTAGCGGGACCCAATCGGGGGGAGCAGTTCTTC.

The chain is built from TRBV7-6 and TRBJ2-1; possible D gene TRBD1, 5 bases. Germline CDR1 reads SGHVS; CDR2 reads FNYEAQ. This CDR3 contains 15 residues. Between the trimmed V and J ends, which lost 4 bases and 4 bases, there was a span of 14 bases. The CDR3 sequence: CASSSRYRPYNEQFF. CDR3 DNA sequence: TGTGCCAGCAGCTCCCGGTACAGGCCTTACAATGAGCAGTTCTTC.

The chain's CDR3 is CASSSTRALQGEQFF. Here the CDR3 DNA reads TGTGCCAGCAGTAGTACTAGAGCCCTACAGGGTGAGCAGTTCTTC. V usage is TRBV2 and J usage is TRBJ2-1; possible D gene TRBD1, 6 bases. V was cut by 5 bases and J by 9 bases, with 20 bases left in between. Germline values: CDR1 SNHLY, CDR2 FYNNEI. There are 15 residues in the CDR3.

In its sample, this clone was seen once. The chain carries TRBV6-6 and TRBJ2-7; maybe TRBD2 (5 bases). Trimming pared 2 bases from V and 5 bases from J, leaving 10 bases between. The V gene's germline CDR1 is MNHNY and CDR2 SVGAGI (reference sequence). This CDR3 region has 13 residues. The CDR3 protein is CASSYTGWNEQYF. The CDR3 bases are TGTGCCAGCAGTTACACGGGGTGGAACGAGCAGTACTTC.

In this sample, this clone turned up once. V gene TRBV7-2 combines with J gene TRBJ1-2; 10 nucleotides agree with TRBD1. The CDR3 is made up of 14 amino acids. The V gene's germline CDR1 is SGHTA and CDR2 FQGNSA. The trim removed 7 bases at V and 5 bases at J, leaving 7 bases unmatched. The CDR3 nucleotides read TGTGCCAGCAACCGACAGGGGGCGAATTATGGCTACACCTTC. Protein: CASNRQGANYGYTF.

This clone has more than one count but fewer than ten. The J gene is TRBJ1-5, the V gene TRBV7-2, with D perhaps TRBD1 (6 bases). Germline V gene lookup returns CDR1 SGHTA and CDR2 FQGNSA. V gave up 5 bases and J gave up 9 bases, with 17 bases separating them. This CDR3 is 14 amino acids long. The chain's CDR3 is CASSVYGGQSPQHF. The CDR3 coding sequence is TGTGCCAGCAGCGTATATGGGGGACAATCGCCCCAGCATTTT.

CDR3 residues: CSVPTGTYSGANVLTF. DNA of the CDR3: TGCAGCGTCCCCACCGGGACATACTCTGGGGCCAACGTCCTGACTTTC. The J gene is TRBJ2-6, the V gene TRBV29-1; perhaps TRBD1 as D (6 bases). Trimming stripped 6 bases from V and 0 bases from J, with 15 bases between. Germline CDR1 and CDR2: SQVTM and ANQGSEA. The CDR3 has 16 residues.

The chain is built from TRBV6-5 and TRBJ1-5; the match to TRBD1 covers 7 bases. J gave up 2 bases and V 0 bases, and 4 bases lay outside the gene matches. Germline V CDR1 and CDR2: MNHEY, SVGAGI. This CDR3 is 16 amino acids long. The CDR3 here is CASSYSADRGNQPQHF. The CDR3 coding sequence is TGTGCCAGCAGTTACTCGGCCGACAGGGGCAATCAGCCCCAGCATTTT.

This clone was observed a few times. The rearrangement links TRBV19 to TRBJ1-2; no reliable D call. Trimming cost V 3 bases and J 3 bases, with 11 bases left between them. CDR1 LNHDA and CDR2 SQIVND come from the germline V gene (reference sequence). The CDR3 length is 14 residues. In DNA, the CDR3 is TGTGCCAGTAGTATCGACGGCGCCCACTATGGCTACACCTTC. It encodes CASSIDGAHYGYTF.

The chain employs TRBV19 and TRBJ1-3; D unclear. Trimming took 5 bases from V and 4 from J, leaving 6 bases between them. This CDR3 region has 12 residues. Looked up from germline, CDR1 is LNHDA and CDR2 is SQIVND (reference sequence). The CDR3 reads CASSDLGNTIYF. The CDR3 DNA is TGTGCCAGTAGTGACCTCGGAAACACCATATATTTT.

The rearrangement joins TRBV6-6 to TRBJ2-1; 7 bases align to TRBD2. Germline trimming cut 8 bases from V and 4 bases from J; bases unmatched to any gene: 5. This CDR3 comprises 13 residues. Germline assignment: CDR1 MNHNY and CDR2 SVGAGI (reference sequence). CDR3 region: CASRWGGYNEQFF. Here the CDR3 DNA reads TGTGCCAGCCGGTGGGGAGGGTACAATGAGCAGTTCTTC.

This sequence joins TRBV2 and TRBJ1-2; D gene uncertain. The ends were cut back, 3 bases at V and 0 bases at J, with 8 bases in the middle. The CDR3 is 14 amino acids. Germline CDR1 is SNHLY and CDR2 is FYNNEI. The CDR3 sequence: CASSDQPSNYGYTF. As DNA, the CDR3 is TGTGCCAGCAGTGATCAGCCATCTAACTATGGCTACACCTTC.